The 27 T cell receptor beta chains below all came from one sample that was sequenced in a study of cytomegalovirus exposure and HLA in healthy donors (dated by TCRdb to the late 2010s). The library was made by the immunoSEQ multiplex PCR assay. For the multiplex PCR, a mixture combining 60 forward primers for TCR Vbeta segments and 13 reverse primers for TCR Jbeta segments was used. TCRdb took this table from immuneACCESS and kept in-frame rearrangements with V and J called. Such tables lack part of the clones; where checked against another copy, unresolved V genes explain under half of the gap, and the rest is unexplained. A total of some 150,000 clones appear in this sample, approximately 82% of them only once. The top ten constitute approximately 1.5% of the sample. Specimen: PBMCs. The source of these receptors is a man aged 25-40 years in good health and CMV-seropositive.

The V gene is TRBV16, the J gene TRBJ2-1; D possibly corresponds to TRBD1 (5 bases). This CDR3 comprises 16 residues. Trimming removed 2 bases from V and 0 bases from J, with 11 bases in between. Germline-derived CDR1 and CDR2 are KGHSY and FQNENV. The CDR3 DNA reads TGTGCCAGCAGCCAAACAGGAACAAACTCCTACAATGAGCAGTTCTTC. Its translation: CASSQTGTNSYNEQFF.

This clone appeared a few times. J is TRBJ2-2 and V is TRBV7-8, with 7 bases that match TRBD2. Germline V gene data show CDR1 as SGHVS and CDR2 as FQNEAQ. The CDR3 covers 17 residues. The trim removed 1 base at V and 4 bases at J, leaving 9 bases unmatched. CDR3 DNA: TGTGCCAGCAGCTTAGGCCCCCTAGCGGTACCCACCGGGGAGCTGTTTTTT. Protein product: CASSLGPLAVPTGELFF.

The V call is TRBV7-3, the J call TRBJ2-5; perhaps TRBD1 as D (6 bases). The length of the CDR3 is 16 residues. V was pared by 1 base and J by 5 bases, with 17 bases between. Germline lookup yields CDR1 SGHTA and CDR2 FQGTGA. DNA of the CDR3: TGTGCCAGCAGCTTAATGAACAGGGAAAGGAAGGAGACCCAGTACTTC. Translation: CASSLMNRERKETQYF.

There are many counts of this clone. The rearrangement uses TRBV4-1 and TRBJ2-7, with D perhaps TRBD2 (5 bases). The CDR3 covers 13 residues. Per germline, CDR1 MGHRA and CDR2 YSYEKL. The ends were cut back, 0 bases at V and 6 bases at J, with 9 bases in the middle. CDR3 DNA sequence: TGCGCCAGCAGCCAAGAGGGAGTTGGCGAGCAGTACTTC. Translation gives CASSQEGVGEQYF.

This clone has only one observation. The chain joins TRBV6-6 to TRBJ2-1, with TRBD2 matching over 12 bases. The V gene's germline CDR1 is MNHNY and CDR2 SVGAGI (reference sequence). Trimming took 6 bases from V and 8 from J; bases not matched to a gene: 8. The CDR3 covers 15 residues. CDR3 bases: TGTGCCAGCAGCCAGACTAGCGGGAGCGCGGATGAGCAGTTCTTC. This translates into CASSQTSGSADEQFF.

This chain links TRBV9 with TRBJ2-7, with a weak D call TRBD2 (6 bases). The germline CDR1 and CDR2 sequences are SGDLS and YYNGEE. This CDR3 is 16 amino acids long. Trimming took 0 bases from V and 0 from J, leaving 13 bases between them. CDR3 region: CASSVGGDLTSYEQYF. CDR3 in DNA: TGTGCCAGCAGCGTAGGGGGGGACTTGACCTCCTACGAGCAGTACTTC.

The CDR3 is CASSRTGQSNQPQHF. In DNA form, the CDR3 reads TGTGCCAGCTCGCGGACTGGACAGAGCAATCAGCCCCAGCATTTT. The gene calls are TRBV18 and TRBJ1-5; maybe TRBD1 (6 bases). Trimming removed 6 bases from V and 1 base from J, with 13 bases in between. Germline values: CDR1 KGHSH, CDR2 LQKENI. This CDR3 is 15 amino acids long.

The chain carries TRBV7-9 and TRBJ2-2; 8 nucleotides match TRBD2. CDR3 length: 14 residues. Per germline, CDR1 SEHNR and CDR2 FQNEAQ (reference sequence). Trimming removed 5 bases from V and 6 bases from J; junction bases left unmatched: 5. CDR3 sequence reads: CASSGRGGPGELFF. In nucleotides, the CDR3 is TGTGCCAGCAGCGGCCGGGGGGGGCCCGGGGAGCTGTTTTTT.

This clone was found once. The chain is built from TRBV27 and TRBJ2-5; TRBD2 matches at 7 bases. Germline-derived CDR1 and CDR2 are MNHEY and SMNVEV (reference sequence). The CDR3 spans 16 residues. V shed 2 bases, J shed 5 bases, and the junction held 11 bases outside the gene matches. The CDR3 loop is CASSLKRGGPGETQYF. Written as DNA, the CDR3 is TGTGCCAGCAGTTTAAAAAGGGGAGGGCCGGGGGAGACCCAGTACTTC.

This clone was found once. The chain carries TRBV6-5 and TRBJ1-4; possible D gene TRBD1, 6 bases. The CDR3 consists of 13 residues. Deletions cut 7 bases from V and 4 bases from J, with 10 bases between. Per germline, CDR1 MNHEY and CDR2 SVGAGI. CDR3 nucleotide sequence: TGTGCCAGCATGAGACAGGTTAATGAAAAACTGTTTTTT. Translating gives CASMRQVNEKLFF.

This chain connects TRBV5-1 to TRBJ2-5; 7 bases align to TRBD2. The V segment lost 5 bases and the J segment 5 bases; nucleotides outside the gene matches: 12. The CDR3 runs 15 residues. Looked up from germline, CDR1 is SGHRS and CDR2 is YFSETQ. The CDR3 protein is CASRPVAGLKETQYF. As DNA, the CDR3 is TGCGCCAGCAGGCCTGTGGCGGGACTAAAGGAGACCCAGTACTTC.

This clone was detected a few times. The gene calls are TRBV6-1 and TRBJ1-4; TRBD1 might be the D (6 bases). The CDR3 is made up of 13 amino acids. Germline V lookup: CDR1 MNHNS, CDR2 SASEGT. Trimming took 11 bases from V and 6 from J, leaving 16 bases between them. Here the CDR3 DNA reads TGTGCCGTTTCGCGGGGGGCGGATGAAAAACTGTTTTTT. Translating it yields CAVSRGADEKLFF.

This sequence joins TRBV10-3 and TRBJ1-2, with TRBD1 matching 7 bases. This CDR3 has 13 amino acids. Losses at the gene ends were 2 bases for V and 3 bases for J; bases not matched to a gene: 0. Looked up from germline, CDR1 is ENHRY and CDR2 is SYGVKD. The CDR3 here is CAISEGQDYGYTF. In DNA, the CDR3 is TGTGCCATCAGTGAGGGACAGGACTATGGCTACACCTTC.

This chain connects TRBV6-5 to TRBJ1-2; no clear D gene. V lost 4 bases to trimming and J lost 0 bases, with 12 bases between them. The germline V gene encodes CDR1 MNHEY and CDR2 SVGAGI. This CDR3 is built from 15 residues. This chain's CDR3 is CASSSLGRSNYGYTF. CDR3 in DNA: TGTGCCAGCAGTTCCTTGGGCCGATCTAACTATGGCTACACCTTC.

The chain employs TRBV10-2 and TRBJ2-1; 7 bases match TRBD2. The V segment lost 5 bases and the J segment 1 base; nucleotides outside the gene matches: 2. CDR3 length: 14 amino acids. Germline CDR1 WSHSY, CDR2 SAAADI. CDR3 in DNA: TGCGCCAGCAGTACGGGGGGTTCCTACAATGAGCAGTTCTTC. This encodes CASSTGGSYNEQFF.

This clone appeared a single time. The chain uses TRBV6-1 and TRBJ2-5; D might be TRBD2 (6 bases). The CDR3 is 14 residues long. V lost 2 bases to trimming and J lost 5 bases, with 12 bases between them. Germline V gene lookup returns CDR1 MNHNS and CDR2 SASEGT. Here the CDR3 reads CASSERIGGETQYF. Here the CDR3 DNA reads TGTGCCAGCAGTGAAAGGATCGGAGGGGAGACCCAGTACTTC.

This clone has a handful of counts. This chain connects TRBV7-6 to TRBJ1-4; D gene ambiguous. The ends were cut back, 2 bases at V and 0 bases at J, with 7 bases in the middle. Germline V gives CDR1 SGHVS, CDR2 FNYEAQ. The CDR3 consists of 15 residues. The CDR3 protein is CASSLQATTNEKLFF. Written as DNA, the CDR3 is TGTGCCAGCAGCTTACAGGCTACAACTAATGAAAAACTGTTTTTT. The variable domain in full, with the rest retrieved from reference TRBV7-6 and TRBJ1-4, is GAGVSQSPRYKVTKRGQDVALRCDPISGHVSLYWYRQALGQGPEFLTYFNYEAQQDKSGLPNDRFSAERPEGSISTLTIQRTEQRDSAMYRCASSLQATTNEKLFFGSGTQLSVL.

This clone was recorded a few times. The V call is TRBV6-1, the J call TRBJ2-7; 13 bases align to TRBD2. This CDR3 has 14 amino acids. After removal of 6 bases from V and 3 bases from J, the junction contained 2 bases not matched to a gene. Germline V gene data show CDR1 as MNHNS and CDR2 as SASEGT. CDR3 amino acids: CASRGLAGDYEQYF. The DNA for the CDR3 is TGTGCCAGCAGAGGACTAGCGGGGGACTACGAGCAGTACTTC.

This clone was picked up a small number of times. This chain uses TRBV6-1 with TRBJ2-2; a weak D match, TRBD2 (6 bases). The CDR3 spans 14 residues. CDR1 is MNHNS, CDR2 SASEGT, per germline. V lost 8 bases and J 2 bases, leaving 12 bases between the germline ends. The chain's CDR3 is CASAASANTGELFF. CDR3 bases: TGTGCCAGCGCTGCTAGCGCTAACACCGGGGAGCTGTTTTTT.

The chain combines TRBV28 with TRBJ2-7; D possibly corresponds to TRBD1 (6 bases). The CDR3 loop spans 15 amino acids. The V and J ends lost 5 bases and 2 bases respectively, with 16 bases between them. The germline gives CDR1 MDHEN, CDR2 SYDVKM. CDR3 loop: CASSLPPGTPYEQYF. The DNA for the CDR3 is TGTGCCAGCAGTCTCCCTCCCGGGACACCCTACGAGCAGTACTTC.

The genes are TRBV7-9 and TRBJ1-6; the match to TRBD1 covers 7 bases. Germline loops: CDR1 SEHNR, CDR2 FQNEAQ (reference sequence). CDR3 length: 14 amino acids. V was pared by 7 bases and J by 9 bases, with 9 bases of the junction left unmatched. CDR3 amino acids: CASTFRDRASPLHF. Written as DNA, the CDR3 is TGTGCCAGCACCTTCAGGGACAGAGCTTCACCCCTCCACTTT.

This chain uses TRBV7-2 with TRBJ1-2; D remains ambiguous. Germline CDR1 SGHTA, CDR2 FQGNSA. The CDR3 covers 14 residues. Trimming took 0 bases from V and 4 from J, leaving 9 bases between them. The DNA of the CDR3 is TGTGCCAGCAGCTTAGCGGGCAGCAGCTATGGCTACACCTTC. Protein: CASSLAGSSYGYTF.

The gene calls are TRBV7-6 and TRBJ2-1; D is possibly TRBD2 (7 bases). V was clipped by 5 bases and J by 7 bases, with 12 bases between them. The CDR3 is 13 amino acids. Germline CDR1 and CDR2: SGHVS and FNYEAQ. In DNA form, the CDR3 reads TGTGCCAGCAGCCGCGGGGGCCCAAATGAGCAGTTCTTC. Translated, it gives CASSRGGPNEQFF.

CDR3 sequence: CASRAGGPSYEQYF. The CDR3 DNA is TGTGCCAGCAGAGCGGGGGGCCCCTCCTACGAGCAGTACTTC. The gene calls are TRBV27 and TRBJ2-7; TRBD2 matches 9 bases. V was pared by 6 bases and J by 0 bases, with 3 bases of the junction left unmatched. The CDR3 length is 14 residues. Germline CDR1 is MNHEY and CDR2 is SMNVEV (reference sequence).

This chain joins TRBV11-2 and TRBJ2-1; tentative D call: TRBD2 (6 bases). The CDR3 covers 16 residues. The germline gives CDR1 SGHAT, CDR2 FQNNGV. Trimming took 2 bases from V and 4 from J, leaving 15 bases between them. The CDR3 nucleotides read TGTGCCAGCAGCTTATGGCGGGGATCGTCATACAATGAGCAGTTCTTC. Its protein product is CASSLWRGSSYNEQFF.

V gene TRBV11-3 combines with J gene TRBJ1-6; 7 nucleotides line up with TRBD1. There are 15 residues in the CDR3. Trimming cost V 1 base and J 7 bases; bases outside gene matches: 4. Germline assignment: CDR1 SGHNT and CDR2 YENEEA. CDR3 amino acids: CASSLVRGENSPLHF. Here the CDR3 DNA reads TGTGCCAGCAGCTTAGTCAGGGGGGAGAATTCACCCCTCCACTTT.

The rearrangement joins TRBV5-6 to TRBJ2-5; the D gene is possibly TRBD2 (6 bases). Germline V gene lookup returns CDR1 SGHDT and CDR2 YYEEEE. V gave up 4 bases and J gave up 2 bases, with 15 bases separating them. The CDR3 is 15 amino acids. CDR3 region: CASSPKSGRQETQYF. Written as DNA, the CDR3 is TGTGCCAGCAGCCCGAAGTCGGGGAGGCAAGAGACCCAGTACTTC.